The clone carrying this TCR beta chain was seen more than once but under ten times. Its antigen is not identified. Sorting with CD45RO/CCR7/CD25/CD127/CD95/CD27 yielded naive, central memory, regulatory and stem-like memory CD4+ cells. Reverse transcribing all isolated RNA meant expressed TCRB transcripts were sequenced. TCRdb's table, derived via immunoSEQ multiplex PCR, lists solely in-frame clones and lacks some. The sample holds around 710,000 clones, over 10% seen once. The data were obtained in a study of beta chain features in type 1 diabetes. Overall study results and limits: Healthy donors had naive, central memory and Treg TCRB repertoires that appeared less similar than those seen among patients. VDJ junctions from patients with type 1 diabetes contained fewer insertions and more deletions. Here, the possible influence of HLA type (on TCRB rearrangement) remained unresolved. In every one of the four CD4+ subsets, TCRB CDR3s were moderately but significantly shorter in Type 1 diabetes patients.

The germline gives CDR1 SGHDT, CDR2 YYEEEE. Trimming took 5 bases from V and 2 from J, leaving 13 bases between them. CDR3 length: 14 amino acids. The source is a man aged 25 to 40 with type 1 diabetes. Input material: naive CD4+ T cells from blood. V gene TRBV5-6 combines with J gene TRBJ1-2, with a tentative D call TRBD1 (6 bases). CDR3 amino acids: CASRREDRNYGYTF. CDR3 coding DNA: TGTGCCAGCAGACGGGAGGACAGAAACTATGGCTACACCTTC.